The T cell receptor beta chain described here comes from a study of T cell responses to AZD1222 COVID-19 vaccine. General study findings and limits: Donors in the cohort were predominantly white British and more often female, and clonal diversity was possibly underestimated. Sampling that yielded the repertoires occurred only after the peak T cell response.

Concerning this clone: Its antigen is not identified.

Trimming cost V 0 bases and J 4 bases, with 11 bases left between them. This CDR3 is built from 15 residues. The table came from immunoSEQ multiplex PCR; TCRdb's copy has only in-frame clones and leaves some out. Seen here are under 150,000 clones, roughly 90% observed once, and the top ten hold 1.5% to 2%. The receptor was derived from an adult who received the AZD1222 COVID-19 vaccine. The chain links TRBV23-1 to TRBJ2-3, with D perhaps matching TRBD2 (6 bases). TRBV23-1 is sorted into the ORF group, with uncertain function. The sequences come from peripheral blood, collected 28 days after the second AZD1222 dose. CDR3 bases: TGCGCCAGCAGTCAATCCGGGAGAGGGCCAGATACGCAGTATTTT. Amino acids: CASSQSGRGPDTQYF.